This T cell receptor beta chain was captured by sequencing in a study of shared clonotypes between healthy human individuals. Study in general: For every donor, three CD4 naive, three CD4 memory, two CD8 naive and one CD8 memory plates were used.

Germline-derived CDR1 and CDR2 are SGHRS and YFSETQ. V trimming: 0 bases; J trimming: 1 base; junction bases outside the gene matches: 6. The CDR3 sequence is 16 residues long. This clone showed up just once. Its antigen is unidentified. Regarding the study as a whole: Naive subsets usually exceeded memory subsets in estimated richness. Represented diversity (both genetic and exposure-history) was limited by the small number of donors.

Some clones are missing from TCRdb's copy, which holds only in-frame ones; the method was immunoSEQ multiplex PCR. The repertoire holds about 2.5 million clones, with 85% to 95% as singletons. The chain carries TRBV5-1 and TRBJ2-5, with 7 bases identical to TRBD1. The TCR was taken from a man younger than 35 in good health. Some clones in this sample may be carry-over from other donors' samples. The sequenced sample was naive CD4+ T cells from PBMCs. Documented subset: CD45RA+ positively selected. The CDR3 DNA reads as TGCGCCAGCAGCTTGGTACCGGGACAGTTCCAAGAGACCCAGTACTTC. Its protein product is CASSLVPGQFQETQYF.